This record covers a single T cell receptor beta chain. The target of this receptor is not known. No much larger clonotype is one base removed from it; base qualities were not supplied. This sample is drawn from a study of cytomegalovirus exposure and HLA in healthy donors (dated 2017 in TCRdb). For the study in its entirety: According to an earlier analysis of a few hundred of the donors, 200 million or so T cells yielded 120 million or so unique TCR beta sequences and roughly 280 Gb of sequence data. To study patterns of TCR occurrence, a later analysis re-analyzed previously published TCR beta repertoires from 500 to 850 donors and added high-resolution HLA genotyping. To predict cytomegalovirus infection status, the study combined high-throughput TCR immunosequencing, statistical association of individual TCRs with disease status, and machine learning. A separate validation cohort of over a hundred different subjects was used in addition to the roughly 720-subject first cohort. Of the roughly 400 genotyped donors, approximately 82% fell in the genetic ancestry cluster associated with self-reported Caucasian donors. An early release covering 550 to 700 HLA-typed donors comprised around 300 gigabases of sequencing data and roughly 86 million unique TCR sequences. To decide whether each TCR beta V gene segment behaved as functional or pseudogenic, an earlier analysis of nearly 600 of the donors relied on high-throughput TCR beta sequencing. Donor age, sex, ethnicity and CMV serostatus were compiled together with the repertoire data. In a later genetic analysis, genome-wide SNP genotypes for about three fifths of the roughly 670 donors were used, and that subset was treated as a discovery cohort. The study used immunosequencing to profile the T cell repertoires of approximately 630 subjects and linked those repertoires to cytomegalovirus serostatus. Both class I and class II loci were covered by HLA typing, at four-digit resolution. On average, roughly 240,000 unique TCR beta nucleotide sequences were sequenced per donor among roughly 430 genotyped donors of the cohort, with 15% to 20% of those sequences being non-productive. Rather than drawing on any new phenotypic data, the later analysis identified candidate immune exposures from TCR beta sequences and the way those sequences occurred across donors. Because of strong linkage in the cohort, four to six DR-DQ haplotypes were treated as single units for association and clustering. The study was designed to test whether signatures of past pathogen exposure could be identified by cataloging public T cell receptors. Typing coverage differed by locus: A, B, C, DRB1 and DQB1 were typed in about 620-630 donors, DQA1 in roughly 500, DPA1 in around 600, and DPB1 in 400 to 490. All discovery cohort repertoires had been generated on a single sequencing platform. Summary of the overall study and its limitations: While some public TCRs were present in many individuals, most TCR sequences turned up only very rarely across donors. In an earlier analysis of approximately 590 of the donors, most TCR beta V segments were observed in productive rearrangements about 87% or about 30% of the time, broadly matching IMGT annotations. Roughly uniform sequencing depth across donors was assumed in presence/absence analyses, although this assumption may not hold. A later genetic analysis associated a missense DCLRE1C variant with V-gene and J-gene trimming of TCR beta chains, and an independent cohort replicated the association. A cluster of highly shared sequence variants was judged likely to represent a technical artifact of the sequencing pipeline. Linkage disequilibrium might explain the correlated functional status among segregating V segments, but an unknown experimental factor could not be ruled out. Cytomegalovirus status was reported to be diagnosed by the classifier with high specificity and sensitivity in both the original and validation cohorts. HLA typing was unavailable for some donors at each locus, so association tests used only the typed subset. A later genetic analysis reported fewer N-insertions in productive TCRs among donors in an Asian-associated ancestry cluster than the roughly 720-donor mean. Most CMV-associated TCR beta chains appeared to be HLA-restricted in a later analysis, and the HLA associations seemed to be driven largely by CMV exposure. Because counts were too low, about 15 rarely observed V segments, including chromosome 9 orphons, were left out of the earlier analysis of some 600 of the donors. The study listed 164 TCR beta chains as associated with cytomegalovirus. In a later analysis, some 18,000 TCR beta sequences were associated with specific HLA alleles at a false discovery rate of 0.05. CMV serostatus was the only immune exposure information available for the cohort. Because the 87-base-pair reads could not distinguish some IMGT-functional V segments, including TRBV6-2 and TRBV6-3, those segments were excluded. According to a later analysis, parvovirus B19, influenza, CMV and Epstein-Barr virus appeared linked to several top co-occurrence clusters. Assigning TCR associations to individual alleles was difficult when HLA alleles, especially DR and DQ, strongly co-occurred. A few of the identified cytomegalovirus-associated TCR beta chains were confirmed in vitro to be specific for cytomegalovirus antigens. A further reported finding was that TCR beta sequences accurately predicted the HLA-A and HLA-B alleles for most subjects in the first cohort. This cohort had only TCR beta chains sequenced, and the lack of alpha or paired-chain data limited which features could be detected. In a later analysis, HLA-associated TCR beta chains showed more clonal expansion and lower generation probabilities than non-associated chains that were equally common. In a later analysis, TCR association rates were found to vary across HLA loci, with the most associated TCRs seen for DRB1 alleles and the fewest for HLA-C alleles. It was suggested by the authors that the approach could potentially be generalized to other disease states and immunological phenotypes.

Measured from the cysteine to the phenylalanine, the CDR3 is 15 residues long. Of all the DNA, just the CDR3 is kept, 45 bases in frame from base 1. V loses 4 bases, J loses 8 bases, and the germline ends lie 18 bases apart. For CDR1 and CDR2, the germline V gene lists SGDLS and YYNGEE. Receptor amplification or capture employed the immunoSEQ multiplex PCR assay. For the multiplex PCR, a mixture combining 60 forward primers for TCR Vbeta segments and 13 reverse primers for TCR Jbeta segments was used. A multiplex PCR assay on genomic DNA amplified the CDR3 region of rearranged TCR beta genes. The Illumina HiSeq System was used to sequence the amplified TCR beta libraries as 87-base-pair reads. Per the source publication's procedure: A later analysis counted approximately 76 million unique TCR beta chains across the 700 or so repertoires, and roughly 9.9 million of these chains were shared by at least two donors. Raw reads were error-corrected and collapsed into unique sequences with a nearest-neighbor algorithm that merged closely related sequences to remove PCR and sequencing errors. V, D and J gene segments were assigned by aligning CDR3 sequences to IMGT reference sequences. Each retained sequence needed at least a six-nucleotide match to both a V gene segment and a J gene segment. Rearrangements were classified as productive when the CDR3 lacked stop codons and remained in frame with V and J, and all other rearrangements were classified as non-productive. Following IMGT convention, CDR3 was defined as the stretch from the second conserved V-encoded cysteine to the conserved J-encoded phenylalanine. The earlier analysis of 587 of the donors excluded any sequence lacking an unambiguous match to a single V gene segment. In an earlier analysis of some 590 of the donors, V segments were called functional above 56.7% productive rearrangements and were called segregating when the between-donor standard deviation exceeded 5%. To diagnose cytomegalovirus status from the catalog of TCR beta chain sequences, a statistical classification framework was built. In a later analysis, V and J genes were assigned by comparing TCR nucleotide sequences against IMGT/GENE-DB human TR gene sequences. A later analysis assigned CDR3 sequences and most-parsimonious VDJ recombination scenarios with the TCRdist pipeline. In a later analysis, each TCR beta chain was defined by its CDR3 amino acid sequence together with its V-gene family, and reads without a unique V-gene family were excluded. To address suspected cross-contamination and a sequencing artifact, a later analysis removed over 500 highly shared, low-generation-probability nucleotide sequences. In a later analysis, a clonal expansion index for each public chain was calculated from normalized within-repertoire ranks of inferred template counts. In a later analysis, generation probabilities were computed with a VDJ recombination model fitted to out-of-frame rearrangements, and the resulting probabilities were checked against IGoR. In a later analysis, TCR-TCR, TCR-HLA and TCR-CMV co-occurrence was scored with hypergeometric tests, and a repertoire-size bias correction was applied to TCR pairs. A later analysis estimated false discovery rates by permuting HLA or CMV assignments 20 times. In a later analysis, co-occurring TCRs were grouped using DBSCAN, and TCRdist sequence similarity was added for clustering within HLA-allele-positive subsets. Repertoires with fewer than 30,000 or more than 120,000 public chains, plus five repertoires with anomalous nucleotide sharing, were excluded from co-occurrence clustering. TCRdb holds this immuneACCESS table with in-frame rearrangements only. Some clones are missing; in checked studies, unresolved V genes explain under half, and the rest has no known cause. V, J and clone size are those of that table, while D and trimming were read from the DNA. The table for this sample lists about 120,000 clones; 81% of them were counted only once. 1.5% to 2% of the sample rests with the top ten.

The cohort was made up of 666 healthy bone marrow donors. At the time of sampling, all cohort members were nominally healthy, though unrecorded immune exposures were likely present. The donor was CMV seronegative and belonged to the group of several hundred seronegative cohort members. Every donor gave a peripheral blood sample, and the peripheral blood mononuclear cells from that sample were used for TCR beta sequencing. The Qiagen DNeasy Blood Extraction Kit was used to extract genomic DNA from the blood cell samples. This chain is built from TRBV9 and TRBJ1-4; the D segment cannot be called with confidence. This receptor was taken from a man between 40 and 49 years old in good health and CMV-seronegative. The sample comprised PBMCs. Here the CDR3 is given as CASSPPVGQAEKLFF. The bases are TGTGCCAGCAGCCCGCCCGTAGGTCAGGCGGAAAAACTGTTTTTT.